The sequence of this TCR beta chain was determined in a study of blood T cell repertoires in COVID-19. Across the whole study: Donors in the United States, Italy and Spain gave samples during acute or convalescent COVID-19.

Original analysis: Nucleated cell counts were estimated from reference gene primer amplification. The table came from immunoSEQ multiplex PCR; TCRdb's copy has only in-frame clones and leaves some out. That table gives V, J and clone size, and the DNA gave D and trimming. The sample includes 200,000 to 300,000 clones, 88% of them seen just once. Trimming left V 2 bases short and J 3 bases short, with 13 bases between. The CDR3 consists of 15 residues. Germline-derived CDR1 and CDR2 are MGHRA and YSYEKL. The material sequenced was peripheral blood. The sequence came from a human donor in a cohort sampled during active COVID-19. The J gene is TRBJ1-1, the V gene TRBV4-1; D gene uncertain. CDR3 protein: CASSQSMEAYTEAFF. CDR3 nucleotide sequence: TGCGCCAGCAGCCAATCGATGGAGGCATACACTGAAGCTTTCTTT.